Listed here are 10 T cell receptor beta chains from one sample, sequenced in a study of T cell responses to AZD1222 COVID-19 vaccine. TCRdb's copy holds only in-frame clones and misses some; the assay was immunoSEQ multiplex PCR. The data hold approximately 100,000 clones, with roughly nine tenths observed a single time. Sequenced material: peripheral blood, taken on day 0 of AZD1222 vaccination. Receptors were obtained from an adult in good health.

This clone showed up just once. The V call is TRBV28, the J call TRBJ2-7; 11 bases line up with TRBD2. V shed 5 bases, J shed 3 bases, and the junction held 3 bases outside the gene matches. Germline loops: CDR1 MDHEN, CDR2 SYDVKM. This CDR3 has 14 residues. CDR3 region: CASSPGLAGYEQYF. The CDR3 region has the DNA TGTGCCAGCAGTCCCGGACTAGCGGGCTACGAGCAGTACTTC.

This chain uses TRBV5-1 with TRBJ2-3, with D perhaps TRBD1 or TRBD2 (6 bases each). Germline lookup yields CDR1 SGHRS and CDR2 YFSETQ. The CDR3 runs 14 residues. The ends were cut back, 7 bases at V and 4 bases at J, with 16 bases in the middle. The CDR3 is CASLTGSGADTQYF. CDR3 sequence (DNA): TGCGCCAGCTTGACAGGTAGCGGCGCAGATACGCAGTATTTT.

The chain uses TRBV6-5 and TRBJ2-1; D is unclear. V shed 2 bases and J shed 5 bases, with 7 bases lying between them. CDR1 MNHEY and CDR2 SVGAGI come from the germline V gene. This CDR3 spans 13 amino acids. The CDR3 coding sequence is TGTGCCAGCAGTTACGGTCAAAACAATGAGCAGTTCTTC. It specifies CASSYGQNNEQFF.

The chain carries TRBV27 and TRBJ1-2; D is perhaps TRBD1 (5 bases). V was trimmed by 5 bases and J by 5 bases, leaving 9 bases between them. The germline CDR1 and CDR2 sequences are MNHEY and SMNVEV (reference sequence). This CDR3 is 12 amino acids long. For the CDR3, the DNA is TGTGCCAGCAGTACGGGACCGTATGGCTACACCTTC. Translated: CASSTGPYGYTF.

The chain's CDR3 is CASSWTVNSPLHF. CDR3 nucleotide sequence: TGTGCCAGCAGTTGGACAGTTAATTCACCCCTCCACTTT. V usage is TRBV12-3 or TRBV12-4 and J usage is TRBJ1-6, with D perhaps matching TRBD1 (6 bases). The CDR3 totals 13 residues. V lost 4 bases and J 6 bases, leaving 7 bases between the germline ends.

The CDR3 protein is CASSPRTSGGAGNEQFF. The CDR3 bases are TGTGCCAGCAGCCCCAGGACTAGCGGGGGGGCAGGCAATGAGCAGTTCTTC. The chain uses TRBV9 and TRBJ2-1; 15 positions agree with TRBD2. The germline V gene has CDR1 SGDLS and CDR2 YYNGEE. This CDR3 is 17 amino acids long. Unmatched junction bases numbered 8, after V lost 4 bases and J lost 6 bases.

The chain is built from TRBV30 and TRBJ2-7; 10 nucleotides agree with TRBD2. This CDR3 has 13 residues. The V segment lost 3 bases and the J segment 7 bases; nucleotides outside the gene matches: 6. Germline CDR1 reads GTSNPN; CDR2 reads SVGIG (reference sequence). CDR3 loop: CAWRSGGAGEQYF. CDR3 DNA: TGTGCCTGGAGAAGCGGGGGGGCCGGGGAGCAGTACTTC.

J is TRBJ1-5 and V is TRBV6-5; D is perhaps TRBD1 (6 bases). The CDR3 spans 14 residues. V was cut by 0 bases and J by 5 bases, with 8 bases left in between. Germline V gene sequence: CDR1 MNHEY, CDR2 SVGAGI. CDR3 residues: CASSYSGGHQPQHF. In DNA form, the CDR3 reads TGTGCCAGCAGTTACTCGGGGGGCCATCAGCCCCAGCATTTT.

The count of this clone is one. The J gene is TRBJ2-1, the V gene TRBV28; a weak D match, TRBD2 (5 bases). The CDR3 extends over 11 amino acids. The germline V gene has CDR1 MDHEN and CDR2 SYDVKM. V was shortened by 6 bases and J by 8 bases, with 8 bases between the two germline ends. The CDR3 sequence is CASRAGYEQFF. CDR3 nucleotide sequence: TGTGCCAGCAGGGCGGGCTATGAGCAGTTCTTC.

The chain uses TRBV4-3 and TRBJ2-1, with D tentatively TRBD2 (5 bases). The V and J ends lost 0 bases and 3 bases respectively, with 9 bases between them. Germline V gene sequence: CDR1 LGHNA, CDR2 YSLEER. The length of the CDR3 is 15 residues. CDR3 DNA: TGCGCCAGCAGCCAAGATATCGGAGGCTACAATGAGCAGTTCTTC. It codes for CASSQDIGGYNEQFF.